The source of this T cell receptor beta chain is a study of graft-versus-host responses after intestinal transplantation. From germline, CDR1 is SGHTA and CDR2 FQGNSA. This CDR3 contains 13 residues. V lost 5 bases and J lost 8; bases outside the gene matches: 6. The assay was immunoSEQ multiplex PCR, and TCRdb's table has in-frame clones only and misses some. The data contain 99,000 or so clones, roughly 90% of them seen just once; the ten biggest clones take up 0.9%. As concerns this clone: Its antigen is unidentified.

The TCR comes from a human donor who received an intestinal transplant. The chain joins TRBV7-2 to TRBJ1-2, with 9 bases identical to TRBD1. Sequencing was performed on unstimulated CD4+ T cells sorted from spleen or lymph node cells, taken before intestinal transplant. The CDR3 protein is CASSPGTGSGYTF. CDR3 bases: TGTGCCAGCAGCCCCGGGACAGGGAGCGGCTACACCTTC.